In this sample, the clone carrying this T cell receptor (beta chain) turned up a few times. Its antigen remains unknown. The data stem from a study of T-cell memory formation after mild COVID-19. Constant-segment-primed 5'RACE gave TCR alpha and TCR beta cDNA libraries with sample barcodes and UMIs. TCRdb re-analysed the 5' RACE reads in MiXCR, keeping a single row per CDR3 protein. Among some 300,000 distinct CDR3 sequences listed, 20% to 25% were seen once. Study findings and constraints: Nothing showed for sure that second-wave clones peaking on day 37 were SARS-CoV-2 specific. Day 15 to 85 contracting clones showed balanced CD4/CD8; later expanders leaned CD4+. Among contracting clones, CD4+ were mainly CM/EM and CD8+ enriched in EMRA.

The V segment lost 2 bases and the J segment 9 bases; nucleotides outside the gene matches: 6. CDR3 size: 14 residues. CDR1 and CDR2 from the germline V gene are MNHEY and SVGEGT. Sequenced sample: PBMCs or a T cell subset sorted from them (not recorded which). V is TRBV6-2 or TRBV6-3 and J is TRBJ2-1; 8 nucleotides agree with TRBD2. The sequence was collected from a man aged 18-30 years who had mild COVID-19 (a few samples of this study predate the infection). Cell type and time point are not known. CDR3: CASSYERGYTEQFF. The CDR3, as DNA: TGTGCCAGCAGTTACGAGCGGGGGTATACTGAGCAGTTCTTC.